A single sample is the source of the 8 T cell receptor beta chains below, sequenced in a study of spatial heterogeneity in lung cancer (dated by TCRdb to between 2018 and 2020). The label giving this sample's time point can be read as: blood at routine non-recurrence follow-up after resection. Receptor amplification or capture employed 5' RACE. This sample was sequenced with a NextSeq 500. Using fastp at Q25 and MiXCR, TCRdb reprocessed the public reads and kept productive beta chains. Entries that share a CDR3 protein sequence are merged under the most common genes and DNA. This sample has 9,000 to 10,000 distinct CDR3 sequences in its table, and around a quarter of those were observed once. The ten largest clones add up to less than 5% of the sample. The material was PBMCs, obtained at follow-up. The receptors come from a female donor with early-stage non-small cell lung cancer.

This clonotype is classed as large. V and J are TRBV19 and TRBJ1-4; perhaps TRBD1 as D (5 bases). CDR1 LNHDA and CDR2 SQIVND come from the germline V gene (reference sequence). V was clipped by 9 bases and J by 8 bases, with 16 bases between them. The CDR3 is 13 amino acids. The CDR3: CARTPHRGEKLFF. CDR3 in DNA: TGTGCCAGAACCCCCCACCGGGGCGAAAAACTGTTTTTT.

The CDR3 reads CASSPRTGKNLEQYF. In DNA, the CDR3 is TGTGCCAGCAGCCCTAGGACAGGAAAGAACCTGGAGCAGTACTTC. The chain employs TRBV7-9 and TRBJ2-7, with 7 bases fitting TRBD1. In germline, CDR1 is SEHNR, CDR2 FQNEAQ (reference sequence). This CDR3 comprises 15 residues. The junction had 14 bases not matched to a gene; V was cut back by 5 bases and J by 7 bases. The full variable domain, its missing parts supplied by reference TRBV7-9 and TRBJ2-7, is DTGVSQNPRHKITKRGQNVTFRCDPISEHNRLYWYRQTLGQGPEFLTYFQNEAQLEKSRLLSDRFSAERPKGSFSTLEIQRTEQGDSAMYLCASSPRTGKNLEQYFGPGTRLTVT.

The chain joins TRBV7-6 to TRBJ2-5, with 11 bases aligning to TRBD1. Germline trimming cut 10 bases from V and 5 bases from J; bases unmatched to any gene: 6. The length of the CDR3 is 13 residues. In germline, CDR1 is SGHVS, CDR2 FNYEAQ. CDR3 nucleotides: TGTGCCACCGGACAGGGGGCGCGGGAGACCCAGTACTTC. Translating it yields CATGQGARETQYF.

This clonotype is judged medium-sized (0.01 to 0.1%). The chain is built from TRBV7-9 and TRBJ2-1, with TRBD2 matching 8 bases. The CDR3 contains 15 residues. CDR1 and CDR2 from the germline V gene are SEHNR and FQNEAQ (reference sequence). With V trimmed by 5 bases and J by 5 bases, 8 bases remained unmatched. CDR3 amino acids: CASSLLGSGDNEQFF. CDR3 DNA: TGTGCCAGCAGCCTCCTGGGTAGCGGGGACAATGAGCAGTTCTTC. The full variable domain, with the rest looked up from reference TRBV7-9 and TRBJ2-1, is DTGVSQNPRHKITKRGQNVTFRCDPISEHNRLYWYRQTLGQGPEFLTYFQNEAQLEKSRLLSDRFSAERPKGSFSTLEIQRTEQGDSAMYLCASSLLGSGDNEQFFGPGTRLTVL.

The table lists this clonotype with a few counts. The chain couples TRBV29-1 to TRBJ1-1, with a weak D call TRBD1 (5 bases). Trimming removed 7 bases from V and 3 bases from J, with 24 bases in between. The CDR3 extends over 16 amino acids. From germline, CDR1 is SQVTM and CDR2 ANQGSEA. CDR3 sequence reads: CSGRPVGVRGYTEAFF. Written as DNA, the CDR3 is TGCAGCGGTCGACCCGTGGGGGTGAGGGGATACACTGAAGCTTTCTTT. The full variable domain, completed using reference TRBV29-1 and TRBJ1-1, is SAVISQKPSRDICQRGTSLTIQCQVDSQVTMMFWYRQQPGQSLTLIATANQGSEATYESGFVIDKFPISRPNLTFSTLTVSNMSPEDSSIYLCSGRPVGVRGYTEAFFGQGTRLTVV.

This clonotype came up a few times. The rearrangement joins TRBV5-1 to TRBJ2-7, with D tentatively TRBD1 or TRBD2 (6 bases each). This CDR3 has 15 residues. V was pared by 2 bases and J by 3 bases, with 15 bases between. CDR1 is SGHRS and CDR2 is YFSETQ in the germline V gene. The CDR3 bases are TGCGCCAGCAGCTTAAAGGGGGGAGGAGTCTACGAGCAGTACTTC. Amino acid sequence: CASSLKGGGVYEQYF.

By frequency in the sample, this clonotype is medium-sized. This chain joins TRBV12-3 or TRBV12-4 and TRBJ2-1; 12 nucleotides align to TRBD2. This CDR3 is 14 amino acids long. V was clipped by 6 bases and J by 4 bases; unmatched bases: 1. Here the CDR3 reads CASSLAGGYNEQFF. CDR3 DNA: TGTGCCAGCAGCCTAGCGGGAGGGTACAATGAGCAGTTCTTC.

This clonotype was seen a few times. The chain links TRBV29-1 to TRBJ2-1; D possibly corresponds to TRBD1 (6 bases). Looked up from germline, CDR1 is SQVTM and CDR2 is ANQGSEA. Trimming took off 3 bases at V and 9 bases at J, with 15 bases between the two ends. This CDR3 is 13 amino acids long. In DNA form, the CDR3 reads TGCAGCGTTGACAGGGGAAGGGATAGTGAGCAGTTCTTC. It encodes CSVDRGRDSEQFF.